Shown below are 25 T cell receptor beta chains from a single sample sequenced in a study of regulatory T cells in long-lasting Graves disease (dated by TCRdb to 2020 to 2022). Receptor amplification or capture employed multiplex PCR. Sequenced on an Illumina HiSeq 4000. TCR beta libraries were built with iRepertoire HTBI primers and Arm-PCR amplification of CDR3 regions. TCRdb's own reprocessing of the public reads used fastp at Q25 and MiXCR and kept productive beta chains. Records with the same CDR3 protein are collapsed into one entry carrying the most frequent genes and DNA. For this sample the table gives 350,000 to 450,000 distinct CDR3 sequences, of which around 23% were detected only once. Around 15% of the sample is in the top ten clones. The intended sense of this specimen's time point label: persistent/refractory GD, antithyroid drugs over 5 years with positive TRAb. RNA was extracted from PBMCs in TRIzol for both TCR sequencing and RNA sequencing.

Source: peripheral blood mononuclear cells (PBMCs), taken when the disease was refractory, from a patient treated with antithyroid drugs. These receptor sequences come from a female donor with Graves disease.

The rearrangement joins TRBV18 to TRBJ2-5, with 7 bases identical to TRBD1. CDR3 length equals 14 residues. Germline CDR1 KGHSH, CDR2 LQKENI. Trimming at V came to 1 base and at J to 4 bases, leaving 3 bases not matched to a gene. The CDR3: CASSPHSGGETQYF. In DNA form, the CDR3 reads TGTGCCAGCTCACCACATTCAGGGGGAGAGACCCAGTACTTC.

The chain has TRBV7-3 and TRBJ2-7; possibly TRBD1 or TRBD2 for D (5 bases each). The V gene lost 4 bases and the J gene lost 5 bases, with 12 bases spanning the gap. Germline V gene lookup returns CDR1 SGHTA and CDR2 FQGTGA. This CDR3 is 13 amino acids long. CDR3 in amino acids: CASSSVLGDEQYF. CDR3 in DNA: TGTGCCAGCAGCTCCGTCCTGGGGGACGAGCAGTACTTC. The full variable domain, in which reference TRBV7-3 and TRBJ2-7 provide the parts outside the CDR3, is GAGVSQTPSNKVTEKGKYVELRCDPISGHTALYWYRQSLGQGPEFLIYFQGTGAADDSGLPNDRFFAVRPEGSVSTLKIQRTERGDSAVYLCASSSVLGDEQYFGPGTRLTVT.

The V call is TRBV7-2, the J call TRBJ2-7; the D is unclear. Looked up from germline, CDR1 is SGHTA and CDR2 is FQGNSA. Deletions cut 4 bases from V and 4 bases from J, with 17 bases between. This CDR3 is built from 15 residues. CDR3 sequence reads: CASSSSTVRLYEQYF. The CDR3 DNA reads as TGTGCCAGCAGCTCCTCGACGGTTAGGTTGTACGAGCAGTACTTC.

This clonotype was observed a handful of times. The V gene is TRBV29-1, the J gene TRBJ2-7; D not resolved. Germline lookup yields CDR1 SQVTM and CDR2 ANQGSEA. The CDR3 runs to 13 residues. The V end was cut by 2 bases, the J end by 0 bases, with 8 bases between. CDR3: CSVETVNSYEQYF. CDR3 sequence (DNA): TGCAGCGTTGAAACAGTAAACTCCTACGAGCAGTACTTC.

This clonotype was seen many times. The J gene is TRBJ2-5, the V gene TRBV12-3 or TRBV12-4; D perhaps matches TRBD2 (6 bases). The CDR3 is 15 amino acids. The germline V and J ends were trimmed by 3 bases and 10 bases, with 21 bases remaining between them. This chain's CDR3 is CASSLDVGGGTYQYF. CDR3 coding DNA: TGTGCCAGCAGTTTGGACGTCGGCGGAGGGACTTACCAGTACTTC.

This clonotype was found a few times. This chain connects TRBV6-1 to TRBJ2-7; 7 bases are shared with TRBD2. Looked up from germline, CDR1 is MNHNS and CDR2 is SASEGT. The CDR3 has 14 amino acids. The V and J ends lost 7 bases and 1 base, in that order; junction bases with no gene match: 7. The CDR3 nucleotides are TGTGCCAGCACCTCGGGGGGTGGGTCCTACGAGCAGTACTTC. Protein: CASTSGGGSYEQYF.

V is TRBV20-1 and J is TRBJ1-6; 7 bases are shared with TRBD1. The CDR3 is made up of 14 amino acids. The V gene's germline CDR1 is DFQATT and CDR2 SNEGSKA (reference sequence). After removal of 1 base from V and 7 bases from J, the junction contained 4 bases not matched to a gene. CDR3 sequence reads: CSARVAGGNSPLHF. Here the CDR3 DNA reads TGCAGTGCTAGAGTGGCAGGGGGGAATTCACCCCTCCACTTT.

This clonotype was counted ten times or more. The CDR3 bases are TGTGCCAGCAGCTTGGCCGCGGGCAGGGTTGACTACGAGCAGTACTTC. Amino acids: CASSLAAGRVDYEQYF. This chain joins TRBV5-5 and TRBJ2-7; possibly TRBD1 or TRBD2 for D (5 bases each). The CDR3 length is 16 residues. In germline, CDR1 is SGHKS, CDR2 YYEKEE (reference sequence). The ends were cut back, 0 bases at V and 3 bases at J, with 16 bases in the middle.

This clonotype came up many times. The rearrangement uses TRBV28 and TRBJ1-5, with unresolved D. Germline V gene sequence: CDR1 MDHEN, CDR2 SYDVKM. V lost 3 bases and J 0 bases, leaving 9 bases between the germline ends. This CDR3 is 15 amino acids long. CDR3 amino acids: CASSFEGHSNQPQHF. The CDR3 DNA reads as TGTGCCAGCAGTTTCGAAGGTCATAGCAATCAGCCCCAGCATTTT.

This chain joins TRBV2 and TRBJ2-6; possibly TRBD1 for D (6 bases). Deletions cut 5 bases from V and 0 bases from J, with 8 bases between. CDR3 length equals 15 residues. The germline gives CDR1 SNHLY, CDR2 FYNNEI. Written as DNA, the CDR3 is TGTGCCAGCAGTTGGACAGCCTCTGGGGCCAACGTCCTGACTTTC. Its translation: CASSWTASGANVLTF.

This clonotype has a handful of counts. V and J are TRBV20-1 and TRBJ2-5; no clear D gene. CDR3 size: 12 residues. The V and J ends lost 6 bases and 5 bases respectively, with 13 bases between them. Looked up from germline, CDR1 is DFQATT and CDR2 is SNEGSKA (reference sequence). The CDR3 DNA is TGCAGTGCCGCGCTTATGGAGGAGACCCAGTACTTC. It is translated as CSAALMEETQYF.

The chain links TRBV10-1 to TRBJ2-5, with TRBD1 identical over 9 bases. CDR1 is WNHNN and CDR2 is SYGVQD in the germline V gene (reference sequence). V dropped 5 bases and J dropped 5; count of bases not matched to a gene: 9. The CDR3 is 15 amino acids. Here the CDR3 reads CASSPRQGGMETQYF. CDR3 DNA: TGCGCCAGCAGTCCTCGACAGGGGGGGATGGAGACCCAGTACTTC.

Comments on this clonotype: Given a much more abundant clone one base away, this may be a read error. The J gene is TRBJ2-7, the V gene TRBV5-6, with TRBD1 matching over 8 bases. V gave up 5 bases and J gave up 1 base; unmatched junction bases: 8. Germline CDR1 SGHDT, CDR2 YYEEEE. The CDR3 runs 15 residues. For the CDR3, the DNA is TGTGCCAGCAGAAATTCCGGGACAGGATCCTACGAGCAGTACTTC. Translation gives CASRNSGTGSYEQYF.

This clonotype was seen at least ten times. The gene calls are TRBV2 and TRBJ2-4; D unresolved. Between the trimmed V and J ends, which lost 4 bases and 4 bases, there was a span of 14 bases. This CDR3 contains 15 residues. Germline CDR1 is SNHLY and CDR2 is FYNNEI. Written as DNA, the CDR3 is TGTGCCAGCAGTGCTGAAGCGATACCTAAAAACATTCAGTACTTC. Residues: CASSAEAIPKNIQYF.

There are a few counts of this clonotype. V usage is TRBV6-1 and J usage is TRBJ2-7; D may be TRBD1 (5 bases). The ends were cut back, 6 bases at V and 0 bases at J, with 12 bases in the middle. Germline assignment: CDR1 MNHNS and CDR2 SASEGT. This CDR3 comprises 14 residues. The CDR3 protein is CASRHGHLSYEQYF. DNA for the CDR3: TGTGCCAGCAGACACGGACACCTCTCCTACGAGCAGTACTTC.

The chain recombines TRBV6-1 with TRBJ2-7, with 13 nucleotides matching TRBD2. CDR3 length: 16 residues. Germline V gene sequence: CDR1 MNHNS, CDR2 SASEGT. With V trimmed by 6 bases and J by 5 bases, 10 bases remained unmatched. The CDR3 here is CASSQGLAGIIDEQYF. As DNA, the CDR3 is TGTGCCAGCAGCCAGGGACTAGCGGGGATCATTGACGAGCAGTACTTC.

The chain links TRBV4-1 to TRBJ2-7, with 7 bases that match TRBD1. Germline trimming cut 4 bases from V and 0 bases from J; bases unmatched to any gene: 6. CDR1 and CDR2 from the germline V gene are MGHRA and YSYEKL. The CDR3 extends over 15 amino acids. CDR3 bases: TGCGCCAGCAGCCCAAGGACAGGAAACTCCTACGAGCAGTACTTC. It is translated as CASSPRTGNSYEQYF.

This clonotype occurred many times. The chain joins TRBV30 to TRBJ2-5, with unresolved D. The germline V gene encodes CDR1 GTSNPN and CDR2 SVGIG (reference sequence). This CDR3 region has 14 residues. V was shortened by 2 bases and J by 2 bases, with 12 bases between the two germline ends. CDR3: CAWSLPGIQETQYF. DNA for the CDR3: TGTGCCTGGAGTCTCCCAGGTATACAAGAGACCCAGTACTTC.

CDR3 region: CASSQREHDLAGGKETQYF. CDR3 DNA sequence: TGCGCCAGCAGCCAAAGGGAACACGACCTAGCGGGAGGGAAAGAGACCCAGTACTTC. The V gene is TRBV4-1, the J gene TRBJ2-5, with 12 bases that match TRBD2. This CDR3 region has 19 residues. Per germline, CDR1 MGHRA and CDR2 YSYEKL. J was trimmed by 3 bases and V by 2 bases; bases with no gene match: 13.

This clonotype was seen a few times. This chain joins TRBV7-9 and TRBJ1-2, with 10 nucleotides matching TRBD1. The CDR3 is 13 residues long. Germline V gene sequence: CDR1 SEHNR, CDR2 FQNEAQ (reference sequence). J gave up 6 bases and V 4 bases, and 2 bases lay outside the gene matches. The CDR3 nucleotides are TGTGCCAGCAGCTGGGACAGGGGCCATGGCTACACCTTC. As protein: CASSWDRGHGYTF.

The chain couples TRBV25-1 to TRBJ2-5; D may be TRBD1 (6 bases). The V and J ends lost 7 bases and 5 bases respectively, with 11 bases between them. Germline V gene lookup returns CDR1 MGHDK and CDR2 SYGVNS. The CDR3 loop spans 12 amino acids. The CDR3 is CASTSGAETQYF. CDR3 nucleotides: TGTGCCAGCACATCAGGGGCTGAGACCCAGTACTTC.

This clonotype was seen repeatedly, ten times or more. V is TRBV2 and J is TRBJ1-2, with D uncertain. The V gene lost 6 bases and the J gene lost 8 bases, with 7 bases spanning the gap. Germline CDR1 is SNHLY and CDR2 is FYNNEI. This CDR3 has 10 amino acids. DNA for the CDR3: TGTGCCAGCAGGGGCATAGGCTACACCTTC. Protein: CASRGIGYTF.

The J gene is TRBJ2-3, the V gene TRBV27, with D tentatively TRBD2 (6 bases). With 1 base removed from V and 5 bases from J, the gap between germline ends came to 7 bases. CDR3 length equals 13 residues. Germline lookup yields CDR1 MNHEY and CDR2 SMNVEV (reference sequence). The CDR3: CASSLFGGDTQYF. The CDR3 DNA reads TGTGCCAGCAGTTTATTCGGGGGAGATACGCAGTATTTT.

A note on this clonotype: A much bigger clone sits one base away, suggesting this may be a read error. In nucleotides, the CDR3 is TGTGCCAGCGGATCACAGGGGGGGCTAAGGAGCGAGCAGTACTTC. It yields the protein CASGSQGGLRSEQYF. The chain links TRBV27 to TRBJ2-7, with D perhaps TRBD1 (8 bases). The germline V and J ends were trimmed by 8 bases and 6 bases, with 23 bases remaining between them. The germline gives CDR1 MNHEY, CDR2 SMNVEV (reference sequence). The CDR3 runs to 15 residues.

This clonotype was seen repeatedly, ten times or more. CDR3 in DNA: TGTGCCTGGACTGCGGGACAAAACACTGAAGCTTTCTTT. Protein sequence: CAWTAGQNTEAFF. The chain is built from TRBV30 and TRBJ1-1; D may be TRBD1 (6 bases). This CDR3 region has 13 residues. Trimming pared 4 bases from V and 2 bases from J, leaving 11 bases between. The germline V gene encodes CDR1 GTSNPN and CDR2 SVGIG (reference sequence).